Each of the 4 T cell receptor beta chains below was sequenced from the same sample in a study of blood T cell repertoires in COVID-19. Profiling relied on immunoSEQ multiplex PCR, and the TCRdb table lists in-frame clones only, not all of them. Seen here are roughly 60,000 clones, roughly nine tenths observed once, and the top ten hold about 9.5%. The material sequenced was peripheral blood. The receptors come from a human donor with acute or convalescent COVID-19. The donor label of this sample is uncertain.

The chain links TRBV7-3 to TRBJ2-2; D possibly corresponds to TRBD2 (6 bases). Germline V gene lookup returns CDR1 SGHTA and CDR2 FQGTGA. This CDR3 is built from 17 residues. Deletions cut 4 bases from V and 2 bases from J, with 17 bases between. DNA for the CDR3: TGTGCCAGCAGCTCCCCCCAAGGGAGGAGAAACACCGGGGAGCTGTTTTTT. Its translation is CASSSPQGRRNTGELFF.

This clone was observed a single time. The chain combines TRBV18 with TRBJ2-7; maybe TRBD2 (6 bases). The germline V gene encodes CDR1 KGHSH and CDR2 LQKENI. The CDR3 loop spans 12 amino acids. V dropped 2 bases and J dropped 4 bases, with 6 bases sitting between them. CDR3 amino acids: CASSPGGYEQYV. As DNA, the CDR3 is TGTGCCAGCTCACCAGGAGGGTACGAGCAGTACGTC.

This clone is a singleton in its sample. This rearrangement joins TRBV2 to TRBJ2-3; the match to TRBD2 covers 8 bases. The trim removed 7 bases at V and 5 bases at J, leaving 5 bases unmatched. From germline, CDR1 is SNHLY and CDR2 FYNNEI. This CDR3 contains 13 residues. This chain's CDR3 is CASNGGAGDTQYF. As DNA, the CDR3 is TGTGCCAGCAACGGGGGGGCCGGAGATACGCAGTATTTT.

The rearrangement joins TRBV6-6 to TRBJ1-3, with 7 bases fitting TRBD1. Germline V gene sequence: CDR1 MNHNY, CDR2 SVGAGI (reference sequence). The J segment lost 0 bases and the V segment lost 6 bases, leaving 5 bases of the junction unmatched. The CDR3 has 15 residues. Here the CDR3 reads CASSLRDSSGNTIYF. As DNA, the CDR3 is TGTGCCAGCAGCCTCAGGGACAGCTCTGGAAACACCATATATTTT.